The source of this T cell receptor (beta chain) is a study of T cell repertoires in cytomegalovirus infection. Study-level background: Well-studied HLA-B-restricted epitopes and recently identified HLA-C-restricted epitopes of CMV were both used in the study. The public TCR beta signatures pointed to both CMV infection and matching HLA type. General study points: The cumulative frequency of public TCR beta families distinguished individuals who carried CMV together with the relevant HLA. CMV-specific TCR beta clonotypes restricted by HLA-C dominated the ex vivo response.

As for this clonotype: Its antigen is currently unknown.

TCRdb called the reads again in MiXCR, with one record for every CDR3 protein. The sample shows 200,000 or so distinct CDR3 sequences, 38% of them seen only once. V gave up 0 bases and J gave up 0 bases, with 12 bases separating them. CDR1 and CDR2 from the germline V gene are SGDLS and YYNGEE. The CDR3 loop spans 17 amino acids. The chain is built from TRBV9 and TRBJ1-4, with D possibly being TRBD1 (6 bases). The sequence was obtained from a human donor in good health (CMV status not recorded). Some clones in this sample may be carry-over from other donors' samples. The sample was CD8+ T cells from cultured PBMCs, taken from culture after CMV antigen stimulation. The CDR3 DNA reads TGTGCCAGCAGCGTAGATAGGACAGCCGCAACTAATGAAAAACTGTTTTTT. It is translated as CASSVDRTAATNEKLFF. The full variable domain, with the rest looked up from reference TRBV9 and TRBJ1-4, is DSGVTQTPKHLITATGQRVTLRCSPRSGDLSVYWYQQSLDQGLQFLIQYYNGEERAKGNILERFSAQQFPDLHSELNLSSLELGDSALYFCASSVDRTAATNEKLFFGSGTQLSVL.